One sample yielded the 29 T cell receptor beta chains listed below, sequenced in a study of a mutant IDH1 vaccine in newly diagnosed glioma. Which antigens these TCRs recognize remains unknown. As to time point: week 5, during vaccination. With topical imiquimod, each dose of the vaccine consisted of 300 ug of mutant IDH1 20-mer peptide. Measured with immunoSEQ multiplex PCR; TCRdb has only the in-frame clones, and not every one. The table has 40,000 or so clones, approximately 80% seen once. The sample consisted of PBMCs, taken from a glioma patient whose treatment included an IDH1 peptide vaccine. Receptors were obtained from a man aged 40-55 years with glioma.

The CDR3 nucleotides read TGTGCCAGCAGCTTCCGGGGGGGAATCGGTGACGAGCAGTACTTC. Protein sequence: CASSFRGGIGDEQYF. V usage is TRBV7-9 and J usage is TRBJ2-7; TRBD2 matches at 8 bases. The V segment lost 3 bases and the J segment 5 bases; nucleotides outside the gene matches: 9. The length of the CDR3 is 15 residues. Germline V gene sequence: CDR1 SEHNR, CDR2 FQNEAQ (reference sequence).

The gene calls are TRBV6-5 and TRBJ1-2, with D hard to call. CDR3 size: 14 residues. Germline V gives CDR1 MNHEY, CDR2 SVGAGI. V lost 2 bases and J lost 2, with 9 bases in between. The chain's CDR3 is CASSYVGSNYGYTF. The DNA for the CDR3 is TGTGCCAGCAGTTACGTAGGTTCAAACTATGGCTACACCTTC.

V gene TRBV6-1 combines with J gene TRBJ2-7; 11 bases line up with TRBD1. This CDR3 spans 15 amino acids. In germline, CDR1 is MNHNS, CDR2 SASEGT. The V segment lost 2 bases and the J segment 9 bases; nucleotides outside the gene matches: 9. In DNA, the CDR3 is TGTGCCAGCAGTGAATGGACAGGGGGCGCATTAGGGCAGTACTTC. It codes for CASSEWTGGALGQYF.

J is TRBJ2-5 and V is TRBV4-1; TRBD2 matches 7 bases. J lost 3 bases, V lost 1 base, and 2 bases had no gene match. The V gene's germline CDR1 is MGHRA and CDR2 YSYEKL. The CDR3 is 14 amino acids. CDR3 protein: CASSQVGGEETQYF. CDR3 DNA: TGCGCCAGCAGCCAAGTGGGGGGGGAAGAGACCCAGTACTTC.

The chain has TRBV5-6 and TRBJ2-7; 8 bases line up with TRBD1. The ends lost 4 bases at V and 5 bases at J; junction bases unmatched: 5. Looked up from germline, CDR1 is SGHDT and CDR2 is YYEEEE. This CDR3 has 13 residues. The CDR3 nucleotides read TGTGCCAGCAGCCGGGACAGGTCCCACGAGCAGTACTTC. Translated: CASSRDRSHEQYF.

This chain connects TRBV2 to TRBJ2-7, with 7 nucleotides matching TRBD1. From germline, CDR1 is SNHLY and CDR2 FYNNEI. The CDR3 has 14 amino acids. V trimming: 2 bases; J trimming: 6 bases; junction bases outside the gene matches: 7. CDR3 in amino acids: CASSERQGSSEQYF. Here the CDR3 DNA reads TGTGCCAGCAGTGAACGACAGGGTAGTTCCGAGCAGTACTTC.

The chain carries TRBV27 and TRBJ2-2; D is perhaps TRBD2 (6 bases). CDR3 length: 14 amino acids. Germline lookup yields CDR1 MNHEY and CDR2 SMNVEV (reference sequence). V lost 0 bases and J 6 bases, leaving 8 bases between the germline ends. CDR3 coding DNA: TGTGCCAGCAGTTTATCGGAGGGCCCCGGGGAGCTGTTTTTT. Encoded protein: CASSLSEGPGELFF.

This rearrangement joins TRBV4-1 to TRBJ2-7; 7 bases map to TRBD1. This CDR3 comprises 15 residues. Germline CDR1 reads MGHRA; CDR2 reads YSYEKL. Trimming cost V 3 bases and J 4 bases; bases outside gene matches: 9. In DNA form, the CDR3 reads TGCGCCAGCAGCCAGGGGGACAGTGTTTCGTACGAGCAGTACTTC. Its protein product is CASSQGDSVSYEQYF.

In this sample, this clone turned up once. This rearrangement joins TRBV5-4 to TRBJ2-5, with D perhaps matching TRBD2 (5 bases). Trimming removed 0 bases at V and 7 bases at J, with 16 bases between. This CDR3 has 15 residues. Germline lookup yields CDR1 SGHNT and CDR2 YYREEE (reference sequence). CDR3 in DNA: TGTGCCAGCAGCTTGGATGAGGGCCCCCTGGGGACCCAGTACTTC. Its translation is CASSLDEGPLGTQYF.

The V and J genes are TRBV28 and TRBJ2-7; D is perhaps TRBD1 (5 bases). Germline assignment: CDR1 MDHEN and CDR2 SYDVKM. With 7 bases removed from V and 3 bases from J, the gap between germline ends came to 10 bases. The CDR3 is 12 residues long. DNA for the CDR3: TGTGCCAGCACCAGACAGAACTACGAGCAGTACTTC. Protein product: CASTRQNYEQYF.

This rearrangement joins TRBV7-9 to TRBJ2-5, with 10 bases lining up with TRBD2. This CDR3 contains 15 residues. Germline V lookup: CDR1 SEHNR, CDR2 FQNEAQ (reference sequence). Trimming removed 4 bases from V and 2 bases from J; junction bases left unmatched: 4. CDR3 nucleotides: TGTGCCAGCAGCTCCAGAGCGGGGGGGCAAGAGACCCAGTACTTC. It encodes CASSSRAGGQETQYF.

The rearrangement joins TRBV5-1 to TRBJ1-4, with D maybe TRBD1 (6 bases). The CDR3 runs 14 residues. Trimming removed 7 bases from V and 5 bases from J, with 15 bases in between. Germline V gene data show CDR1 as SGHRS and CDR2 as YFSETQ. The CDR3 spells CASGPTGGNEKLFF. CDR3 nucleotides: TGCGCCAGCGGCCCGACAGGAGGAAATGAAAAACTGTTTTTT. The variable domain in full, completed from reference TRBV5-1 and TRBJ1-4, reads KAGVTQTPRYLIKTRGQQVTLSCSPISGHRSVSWYQQTPGQGLQFLFEYFSETQRNKGNFPGRFSGRQFSNSRSEMNVSTLELGDSALYLCASGPTGGNEKLFFGSGTQLSVL.

The gene calls are TRBV11-2 and TRBJ1-2; D not certain. Trimming cost V 1 base and J 8 bases, with 11 bases left between them. Germline V gene data show CDR1 as SGHAT and CDR2 as FQNNGV. The CDR3 runs 13 residues. As DNA, the CDR3 is TGTGCCAGCAGCTTAGGCGCCGGTAGCGGCTACACCTTC. It specifies CASSLGAGSGYTF.

The V gene is TRBV2, the J gene TRBJ2-2, with 12 bases fitting TRBD1. The V gene end was trimmed by 5 bases and the J gene end by 0 bases; junction bases not matched to a gene: 1. Germline CDR1 reads SNHLY; CDR2 reads FYNNEI. The CDR3 is made up of 16 amino acids. Here the CDR3 reads CASSRDRGPNTGELFF. DNA for the CDR3: TGTGCCAGCAGTCGGGACAGGGGGCCGAACACCGGGGAGCTGTTTTTT.

The chain has TRBV12-5 and TRBJ1-4; possible D gene TRBD1, 5 bases. This CDR3 comprises 16 residues. CDR1 LGHNT and CDR2 FRNRAP come from the germline V gene. Trimming took 6 bases from V and 3 from J, leaving 17 bases between them. CDR3 residues: CASGFFLGHANEKLFF. The CDR3 nucleotides are TGTGCTAGTGGATTCTTCCTGGGGCACGCTAATGAAAAACTGTTTTTT.

The chain is built from TRBV4-2 and TRBJ2-1, with TRBD2 matching over 7 bases. J gave up 4 bases and V 3 bases, and 12 bases lay outside the gene matches. Germline CDR1 reads LGHNA; CDR2 reads YNFKEQ. This CDR3 is 17 amino acids long. This CDR3 reads CASSQASAPGGYNEQFF. In nucleotides, the CDR3 is TGTGCCAGCAGCCAGGCCTCGGCACCGGGGGGTTACAATGAGCAGTTCTTC.

The chain is built from TRBV5-4 and TRBJ1-4; D is possibly TRBD1 (6 bases). The germline V and J ends were trimmed by 4 bases and 7 bases, with 11 bases remaining between them. Looked up from germline, CDR1 is SGHNT and CDR2 is YYREEE (reference sequence). The CDR3 runs 13 residues. The CDR3 loop reads CASSPTQGEKLFF. The CDR3 DNA follows: TGTGCCAGCAGCCCTACACAGGGTGAAAAACTGTTTTTT. The full variable domain, rest sourced from reference TRBV5-4 and TRBJ1-4, is ETGVTQSPTHLIKTRGQQVTLRCSSQSGHNTVSWYQQALGQGPQFIFQYYREEENGRGNFPPRFSGLQFPNYSSELNVNALELDDSALYLCASSPTQGEKLFFGSGTQLSVL.

The chain employs TRBV6-6 and TRBJ2-5; 9 positions agree with TRBD1. With 7 bases clipped from V and 4 bases from J, the junction kept 4 bases outside the gene matches. CDR3 size: 13 residues. CDR1 and CDR2 from the germline V gene are MNHNY and SVGAGI (reference sequence). The chain's CDR3 is CASIPGQGETQYF. The CDR3 DNA reads TGTGCCAGCATCCCGGGACAGGGAGAGACCCAGTACTTC.

J is TRBJ2-7 and V is TRBV7-9, with a tentative D call TRBD1 (6 bases). CDR1 and CDR2 from the germline V gene are SEHNR and FQNEAQ (reference sequence). V was trimmed by 5 bases and J by 7 bases, leaving 12 bases between them. The CDR3 is 12 residues long. In DNA, the CDR3 is TGTGCCAGCAGCCCCGGACAGTGGGAGCAGTACTTC. This sequence encodes CASSPGQWEQYF.

The J gene is TRBJ2-7, the V gene TRBV6-5, with D perhaps matching TRBD1 (5 bases). Trimming pared 4 bases from V and 4 bases from J, leaving 14 bases between. CDR1 is MNHEY, CDR2 SVGAGI, per germline. This CDR3 comprises 14 residues. CDR3 sequence (DNA): TGTGCCAGCAGTTCTCAGTACGACAGATACGAGCAGTACTTC. It codes for CASSSQYDRYEQYF.

V usage is TRBV5-1 and J usage is TRBJ2-7; TRBD2 matches 11 bases. There are 18 residues in the CDR3. The trim removed 4 bases at V and 2 bases at J, leaving 14 bases unmatched. Germline CDR1 is SGHRS and CDR2 is YFSETQ. The CDR3 is CASSNIAGGPVKAYEQYF. The CDR3 DNA reads TGCGCCAGCAGCAATATAGCGGGGGGGCCGGTAAAAGCCTACGAGCAGTACTTC.

This rearrangement joins TRBV5-5 to TRBJ1-5; D is ambiguous. V shed 5 bases and J shed 0 bases, with 12 bases lying between them. The germline CDR1 and CDR2 sequences are SGHKS and YYEKEE (reference sequence). The CDR3 is 15 residues long. CDR3 in DNA: TGTGCCAGCAGAACGGACGCTTATAGCAATCAGCCCCAGCATTTT. It is translated as CASRTDAYSNQPQHF.

Judged by abundance, this clone is medium-sized. The chain couples TRBV5-6 to TRBJ1-2; D gene unclear. Germline V lookup: CDR1 SGHDT, CDR2 YYEEEE. The CDR3 consists of 12 residues. V dropped 2 bases and J dropped 8 bases, with 10 bases sitting between them. The CDR3 coding sequence is TGTGCCAGCAGCTTAGGTCTAATCGGCTACACCTTC. It specifies CASSLGLIGYTF.

V and J are TRBV11-1 and TRBJ1-4; D gene uncertain. Trimming took off 4 bases at V and 5 bases at J, with 5 bases between the two ends. This CDR3 region has 12 residues. CDR1 and CDR2 (germline): SGHAT, FQDESV (reference sequence). The CDR3 DNA sequence: TGTGCCAGCAGCTCCTCGAATGAAAAACTGTTTTTT. Translation: CASSSSNEKLFF.

This chain links TRBV6-5 with TRBJ2-7; TRBD2 might be the D (6 bases). V shed 5 bases and J shed 6 bases, with 11 bases lying between them. The germline V gene encodes CDR1 MNHEY and CDR2 SVGAGI. This CDR3 contains 12 residues. The CDR3 sequence: CASSPWGVEQYF. CDR3 in DNA: TGTGCCAGCAGTCCCTGGGGGGTCGAGCAGTACTTC.

The V call is TRBV10-2, the J call TRBJ2-5, with D perhaps TRBD2 (5 bases). The CDR3 has 13 amino acids. The ends were cut back, 6 bases at V and 5 bases at J, with 13 bases in the middle. Germline loops: CDR1 WSHSY, CDR2 SAAADI. The CDR3 reads CASSATRWETQYF. The CDR3, as DNA: TGCGCCAGCAGCGCAACTAGGTGGGAGACCCAGTACTTC.

The rearrangement joins TRBV4-3 to TRBJ2-3; 7 bases are shared with TRBD2. Germline V lookup: CDR1 LGHNA, CDR2 YSLEER. The CDR3 runs 16 residues. The V and J ends lost 0 bases and 4 bases, in that order; junction bases with no gene match: 7. CDR3 bases: TGCGCCAGCAGCCAAGATTTGGGCGGGAGCCCAGATACGCAGTATTTT. This gives the protein CASSQDLGGSPDTQYF.

The chain employs TRBV5-1 and TRBJ2-1; 7 bases are shared with TRBD1. V dropped 4 bases and J dropped 2; count of bases not matched to a gene: 9. This CDR3 contains 16 residues. Per the germline V gene, CDR1 is SGHRS and CDR2 is YFSETQ. The CDR3 DNA sequence: TGCGCCAGCAGCAGACCTTCCGGGACAGCCTACAATGAGCAGTTCTTC. Protein sequence: CASSRPSGTAYNEQFF.

In its sample, this clone was seen once. V and J are TRBV4-2 and TRBJ1-1, with TRBD1 matching 7 bases. Per germline, CDR1 LGHNA and CDR2 YNFKEQ. This CDR3 is 17 amino acids long. V dropped 3 bases and J dropped 3; count of bases not matched to a gene: 13. The CDR3 DNA reads TGTGCCAGCAGCCAGATGGGACGTATCGACAGGGACACTGAAGCTTTCTTT. As protein: CASSQMGRIDRDTEAFF.